This T cell receptor (beta chain) stems from a study of T cell repertoires in cytomegalovirus infection. Overall study context: HLA-B-restricted CMV epitopes that are well studied, plus recently identified HLA-C-restricted ones, were used by the study. CMV infection plus the matching HLA type was flagged by public TCR beta signatures.

This clonotype was observed many times. Its antigen is not identified. Germline V lookup: CDR1 MNHNY, CDR2 SVGAGI (reference sequence). There are 15 residues in the CDR3. With 0 bases removed from V and 0 bases from J, the gap between germline ends came to 8 bases. General observations from the study: Totalled public TCR beta family frequency picked out people who carried CMV plus the relevant HLA.

Each CDR3 protein is one row after TCRdb ran MiXCR on the reads. Seen here are about 830,000 distinct CDR3 sequences, around a third observed once, and the top ten hold approximately 13%. The source material was cultured CD8+ T cells from PBMCs, sampled from culture after CMV antigen stimulation. The sequence was obtained from a human donor in good health (CMV status not recorded). Some clones in this sample may be carry-over from other donors' samples. This chain uses TRBV6-6 with TRBJ1-1, with D uncertain. CDR3 in amino acids: CASSYSTSLNTEAFF. In DNA form, the CDR3 reads TGTGCCAGCAGTTACTCGACAAGTCTGAACACTGAAGCTTTCTTT.